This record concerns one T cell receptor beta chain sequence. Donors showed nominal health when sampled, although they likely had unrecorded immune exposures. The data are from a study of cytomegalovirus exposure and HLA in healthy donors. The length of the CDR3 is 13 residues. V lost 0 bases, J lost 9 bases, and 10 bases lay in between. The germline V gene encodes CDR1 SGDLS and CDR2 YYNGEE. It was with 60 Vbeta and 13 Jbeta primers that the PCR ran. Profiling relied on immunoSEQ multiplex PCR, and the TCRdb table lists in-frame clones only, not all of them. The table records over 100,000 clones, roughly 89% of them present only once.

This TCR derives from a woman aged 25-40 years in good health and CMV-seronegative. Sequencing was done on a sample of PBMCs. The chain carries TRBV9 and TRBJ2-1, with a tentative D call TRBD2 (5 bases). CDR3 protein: CASSVVTRGEQFF. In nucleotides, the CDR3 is TGTGCCAGCAGCGTAGTGACCCGGGGTGAGCAGTTCTTC.